A single sample is the source of the 23 T cell receptor beta chains below, sequenced in a study of PD-L1 blockade in urothelial cancer. Measured with immunoSEQ multiplex PCR; TCRdb has only the in-frame clones, and not every one. The sample holds about 50,000 clones, around 86% seen once. This sample's time point: peripheral blood 6 weeks after treatment start. Sequences were derived from PBMCs, sampled around atezolizumab (anti-PD-L1) treatment. All receptors come from a man aged 60-69 years with urothelial cancer.

The chain employs TRBV27 and TRBJ2-3, with D unresolved. CDR1 and CDR2 (germline): MNHEY, SMNVEV (reference sequence). The CDR3 covers 13 residues. With 3 bases removed from V and 3 bases from J, the gap between germline ends came to 7 bases. CDR3 in amino acids: CASSLRLTDTQYF. The CDR3 nucleotides read TGTGCCAGCAGTTTGCGTTTAACAGATACGCAGTATTTT.

The V and J genes are TRBV2 and TRBJ1-1, with TRBD1 matching over 9 bases. With 6 bases clipped from V and 3 bases from J, the junction kept 11 bases outside the gene matches. The CDR3 runs 16 residues. Germline CDR1 and CDR2: SNHLY and FYNNEI. CDR3 DNA sequence: TGTGCCAGCAGCGTCCCGGGACAGGGATCGGACACTGAAGCTTTCTTT. Its translation: CASSVPGQGSDTEAFF. Variable domain in full (rest from reference TRBV2 and TRBJ1-1): EPEVTQTPSHQVTQMGQEVILRCVPISNHLYFYWYRQILGQKVEFLVSFYNNEISEKSEIFDDQFSVERPDGSNFTLKIRSTKLEDSAMYFCASSVPGQGSDTEAFFGQGTRLTVV.

This clone was counted between two and nine times. This chain links TRBV6-1 with TRBJ1-1; 7 positions agree with TRBD1. CDR3 size: 14 residues. J was trimmed by 3 bases and V by 4 bases; bases with no gene match: 5. The V gene's germline CDR1 is MNHNS and CDR2 SASEGT. DNA for the CDR3: TGTGCCAGCAGTGTACAGGGGCGGCACACTGAAGCTTTCTTT. Its translation is CASSVQGRHTEAFF.

The V gene is TRBV6-1, the J gene TRBJ1-6; maybe TRBD1 (5 bases). CDR1 and CDR2 (germline): MNHNS, SASEGT. The CDR3 has 15 amino acids. Trimming pared 2 bases from V and 8 bases from J, leaving 13 bases between. The CDR3, as DNA: TGTGCCAGCAGTGAAATAGACCAGGGTTATTCACCCCTCCACTTT. Translated, it gives CASSEIDQGYSPLHF.

This chain joins TRBV9 and TRBJ2-1, with 10 bases lining up with TRBD2. Germline CDR1 SGDLS, CDR2 YYNGEE. The CDR3 runs to 15 residues. The V gene end was trimmed by 3 bases and the J gene end by 5 bases; junction bases not matched to a gene: 5. CDR3 sequence: CASSAGSGGNNEQFF. The CDR3 coding sequence is TGTGCCAGCAGCGCCGGTAGCGGGGGGAACAATGAGCAGTTCTTC.

The chain combines TRBV16 with TRBJ1-1, with D possibly being TRBD1 (5 bases). Germline assignment: CDR1 KGHSY and CDR2 FQNENV. This CDR3 comprises 15 residues. With 1 base removed from V and 4 bases from J, the gap between germline ends came to 13 bases. The CDR3 sequence is CASSQFGGSPTEAFF. CDR3 DNA sequence: TGTGCCAGCAGCCAATTCGGGGGGAGTCCCACTGAAGCTTTCTTT.

The chain joins TRBV5-5 to TRBJ2-1, with TRBD2 matching 11 bases. CDR3 length: 15 amino acids. The V gene end was trimmed by 0 bases and the J gene end by 8 bases; junction bases not matched to a gene: 4. Germline V gene data show CDR1 as SGHKS and CDR2 as YYEKEE (reference sequence). The CDR3 DNA follows: TGTGCCAGCAGCTTGGGTAGCGGGGGGGCCTATGAGCAGTTCTTC. The encoded protein is CASSLGSGGAYEQFF.

The CDR3 region is CASSVATRGTGGRTDTQYF. The CDR3 nucleotides are TGTGCCAGCAGCGTAGCTACGAGGGGGACAGGGGGACGCACAGATACGCAGTATTTT. The genes are TRBV9 and TRBJ2-3; 11 bases map to TRBD1. The CDR3 covers 19 residues. The germline gives CDR1 SGDLS, CDR2 YYNGEE. With V trimmed by 0 bases and J by 1 base, 10 bases remained unmatched.

The chain recombines TRBV30 with TRBJ1-4, with 9 bases matching TRBD1. The CDR3 runs 15 residues. The germline gives CDR1 GTSNPN, CDR2 SVGIG (reference sequence). V shed 0 bases and J 7 bases; nucleotides not matched to a gene: 6. CDR3 DNA: TGTGCCTGGAGTGTCGGACAGGGGAAGAGTGAAAAACTGTTTTTT. Its translation is CAWSVGQGKSEKLFF.

J is TRBJ2-7 and V is TRBV6-5; TRBD1 is a possible D gene (6 bases). The CDR3 sequence is 15 residues long. V was clipped by 0 bases and J by 2 bases, with 11 bases between them. The germline V gene has CDR1 MNHEY and CDR2 SVGAGI. The CDR3 DNA follows: TGTGCCAGCAGTTACTCAGGGACAAGGACCTACGAGCAGTACTTC. It encodes CASSYSGTRTYEQYF.

The chain has TRBV4-3 and TRBJ1-6; D gene uncertain. CDR1 is LGHNA, CDR2 YSLEER, per germline. The ends were cut back, 4 bases at V and 7 bases at J, with 11 bases in the middle. This CDR3 has 14 residues. CDR3 sequence reads: CASSPSAENSPLHF. The CDR3 coding sequence is TGCGCCAGCAGCCCCTCCGCGGAGAATTCACCCCTCCACTTT.

This CDR3 reads CASSFSGGNTGELFF. Here the CDR3 DNA reads TGTGCCAGCAGCTTTTCGGGGGGGAACACCGGGGAGCTGTTTTTT. The chain links TRBV7-9 to TRBJ2-2, with 7 bases lining up with TRBD2. CDR3 length equals 15 residues. Trimming took 3 bases from V and 1 from J; bases not matched to a gene: 2. Germline-derived CDR1 and CDR2 are SEHNR and FQNEAQ (reference sequence).

This chain connects TRBV7-2 to TRBJ2-3, with 7 nucleotides matching TRBD2. The CDR3 covers 16 residues. After removal of 1 base from V and 0 bases from J, the junction contained 4 bases not matched to a gene. Germline CDR1 reads SGHTA; CDR2 reads FQGNSA. The CDR3 DNA is TGTGCCAGCAGCTTAGGGGGGGAGGGTAGCACAGATACGCAGTATTTT. It yields the protein CASSLGGEGSTDTQYF.

The chain recombines TRBV4-3 with TRBJ1-2; D is perhaps TRBD1 (6 bases). Trimming removed 1 base from V and 4 bases from J, with 16 bases in between. Germline V CDR1 and CDR2: LGHNA, YSLEER. The CDR3 length is 16 residues. The CDR3 sequence: CASSQVPGEGVYGYTF. The CDR3 region has the DNA TGCGCCAGCAGCCAAGTTCCAGGGGAGGGCGTCTATGGCTACACCTTC.

This clone was detected only once. This chain links TRBV9 with TRBJ2-1; TRBD2 matches at 15 bases. The V and J ends lost 4 bases and 7 bases, in that order; junction bases with no gene match: 6. Germline loops: CDR1 SGDLS, CDR2 YYNGEE. The CDR3 sequence is 16 residues long. This CDR3 reads CASSPWTSGGGNEQFF. In nucleotides, the CDR3 is TGTGCCAGCAGCCCCTGGACTAGCGGGGGGGGGAATGAGCAGTTCTTC.

The J gene is TRBJ1-1, the V gene TRBV18; 10 positions agree with TRBD1. V shed 5 bases and J 4 bases; nucleotides not matched to a gene: 10. Germline lookup yields CDR1 KGHSH and CDR2 LQKENI. The CDR3 sequence is 16 residues long. In DNA form, the CDR3 reads TGTGCCAGCTCAACTCCCAACCGGGACAGGGGCACTGAAGCTTTCTTT. Its translation: CASSTPNRDRGTEAFF.

This rearrangement joins TRBV5-6 to TRBJ1-4; 10 positions agree with TRBD1. With V trimmed by 2 bases and J by 7 bases, 2 bases remained unmatched. Germline assignment: CDR1 SGHDT and CDR2 YYEEEE. The CDR3 is 14 amino acids. Here the CDR3 DNA reads TGTGCCAGCAGCTTTGGACAGGGGGGTGAAAAACTGTTTTTT. Protein sequence: CASSFGQGGEKLFF.

This clone is labeled as medium-sized. This chain links TRBV7-9 with TRBJ1-2; 9 bases agree with TRBD1. The V and J ends lost 5 bases and 6 bases, in that order; junction bases with no gene match: 13. The CDR3 is 16 residues long. Germline V gene data show CDR1 as SEHNR and CDR2 as FQNEAQ (reference sequence). In nucleotides, the CDR3 is TGTGCCAGCAGCGATCGGACAGGGGAGAATAGGAATGGCTACACCTTC. This encodes CASSDRTGENRNGYTF.

This chain joins TRBV30 and TRBJ2-7; 9 positions agree with TRBD1. The CDR3 sequence is 16 residues long. The V and J ends lost 1 base and 4 bases, in that order; junction bases with no gene match: 11. Germline V gene lookup returns CDR1 GTSNPN and CDR2 SVGIG (reference sequence). The CDR3: CAWSDPSGQGGYEQYF. The CDR3 nucleotides are TGTGCCTGGAGTGACCCTTCGGGACAGGGAGGGTACGAGCAGTACTTC. Full variable domain (outside the CDR3, taken from reference TRBV30 and TRBJ2-7): SQTIHQWPATLVQPVGSPLSLECTVEGTSNPNLYWYRQAAGRGLQLLFYSVGIGQISSEVPQNLSASRPQDRQFILSSKKLLLSDSGFYLCAWSDPSGQGGYEQYFGPGTRLTVT.

This clone was detected only once. This chain uses TRBV7-2 with TRBJ2-5; D gene uncertain. The V and J ends lost 1 base and 5 bases respectively, with 8 bases between them. The germline CDR1 and CDR2 sequences are SGHTA and FQGNSA. The CDR3 runs 13 residues. The CDR3 region is CASSLGAGETQYF. The CDR3 coding sequence is TGTGCCAGCAGCTTAGGGGCTGGGGAGACCCAGTACTTC.

The V and J genes are TRBV7-8 and TRBJ1-4; possible D gene TRBD1, 5 bases. The length of the CDR3 is 15 residues. CDR1 and CDR2 from the germline V gene are SGHVS and FQNEAQ. Trimming removed 1 base at V and 2 bases at J, with 8 bases between. The CDR3 spells CASSLVGTTNEKLFF. In nucleotides, the CDR3 is TGTGCCAGCAGCTTAGTGGGGACTACTAATGAAAAACTGTTTTTT.

This chain links TRBV5-1 with TRBJ1-1, with D tentatively TRBD1 (6 bases). Per the germline V gene, CDR1 is SGHRS and CDR2 is YFSETQ. The V and J ends lost 5 bases and 1 base respectively, with 12 bases between them. The CDR3 sequence is 14 residues long. The DNA for the CDR3 is TGCGCCAGCAGGGGACATCAGGGGAACACTGAAGCTTTCTTT. This encodes CASRGHQGNTEAFF. Using reference TRBV5-1 and TRBJ1-1 for the parts outside the CDR3, the full variable domain is KAGVTQTPRYLIKTRGQQVTLSCSPISGHRSVSWYQQTPGQGLQFLFEYFSETQRNKGNFPGRFSGRQFSNSRSEMNVSTLELGDSALYLCASRGHQGNTEAFFGQGTRLTVV.

The CDR3 sequence: CAWSQGIITNQPQHF. The CDR3 coding sequence is TGTGCCTGGTCACAGGGAATAATCACCAATCAGCCCCAGCATTTT. The rearrangement uses TRBV30 and TRBJ1-5, with D perhaps matching TRBD1 (6 bases). Trimming pared 5 bases from V and 3 bases from J, leaving 17 bases between. There are 15 residues in the CDR3. Germline CDR1 is GTSNPN and CDR2 is SVGIG (reference sequence).